Reported below is one T cell receptor beta chain. The target antigen is unknown. The table came from immunoSEQ multiplex PCR; TCRdb's copy has only in-frame clones and leaves some out. The sample shows approximately 26,000 clones, around four fifths of them seen only once. This specimen belongs to a study of OX40 agonist ivuxolimab in advanced cancers. Study background: Dose-escalation patients' cancers were hepatocellular carcinoma, melanoma, renal cell or head and neck cancer. Subjects had a mean age of roughly 57 years, with a range of roughly 20 to 79; around 83% were male.

Overall study results and limits: Averaged across samples, CD8+ T cells carried more expanded clones than CD4+ did.

Germline V CDR1 and CDR2: SGHTA, FQGNSA. CDR3 length equals 17 residues. J was trimmed by 1 base and V by 3 bases; bases with no gene match: 6. The investigators sampled blood at baseline, at cycle 4 day 1, and at cycle 7 day 1. Material: CD4+ or CD8+ T cells sorted from blood, obtained in a trial of the OX40 agonist ivuxolimab. The V and J genes are TRBV7-2 and TRBJ2-3; TRBD2 matches 11 bases. The TCR comes from an adult with an advanced solid tumor such as melanoma, head and neck, liver or kidney cancer. The CDR3 region is CASSFSGGAGGTDTQYF. CDR3 in DNA: TGTGCCAGCAGCTTTAGCGGGGGGGCCGGGGGCACAGATACGCAGTATTTT.